The 23 T cell receptor beta chains reported below all come from one sample, sequenced in a study of CD8+ T cells in alopecia areata. Following extraction, RNA underwent reverse transcription to cDNA, which served as the sequencing template. TCRdb's copy holds only in-frame clones and misses some; the assay was immunoSEQ multiplex PCR. In the table there are fewer than 200,000 clones, around three fifths of which are singletons. The source material was CD4+ T cells sorted from blood, sampled at week 0. All receptors come from a human donor with alopecia areata.

This sequence joins TRBV5-1 and TRBJ2-3; D is perhaps TRBD2 (5 bases). Looked up from germline, CDR1 is SGHRS and CDR2 is YFSETQ. This CDR3 has 16 residues. The ends were cut back, 4 bases at V and 1 base at J, with 16 bases in the middle. For the CDR3, the DNA is TGCGCCAGCAGCCCCAATACTAGGTTGGGCACAGATACGCAGTATTTT. It translates to CASSPNTRLGTDTQYF.

This clone was observed a handful of times. The genes are TRBV15 and TRBJ2-7; 10 bases line up with TRBD1. V was clipped by 3 bases and J by 5 bases; unmatched bases: 10. Germline CDR1 reads LNHNV; CDR2 reads YYDKDF (reference sequence). The CDR3 is 16 residues long. The CDR3: CATSSRWGTGDDEQYF. In nucleotides, the CDR3 is TGTGCCACCAGCAGCCGGTGGGGGACAGGGGACGACGAGCAGTACTTC.

The chain recombines TRBV4-1 with TRBJ2-3; no clear D gene. CDR1 and CDR2 from the germline V gene are MGHRA and YSYEKL. Trimming left V 4 bases short and J 6 bases short, with 14 bases between. This CDR3 region has 14 residues. The CDR3 bases are TGCGCCAGCAGCCCCGGGCCGGATCTGGATACGCAGTATTTT. It specifies CASSPGPDLDTQYF.

The V call is TRBV7-6, the J call TRBJ2-2; D is ambiguous. Trimming removed 1 base at V and 8 bases at J, with 8 bases between. CDR3 length: 13 amino acids. Germline V gene data show CDR1 as SGHVS and CDR2 as FNYEAQ. The CDR3 bases are TGTGCCAGCAGCTTAGATTCTGTGGGGGAGCTGTTTTTT. Translated: CASSLDSVGELFF.

This clone appeared a few times. The rearrangement uses TRBV5-1 and TRBJ2-3, with a tentative D call TRBD1 (5 bases). Germline CDR1 reads SGHRS; CDR2 reads YFSETQ. The CDR3 loop spans 12 amino acids. V was cut by 4 bases and J by 10 bases, with 13 bases left in between. The CDR3 here is CASSDTGKAQYF. For the CDR3, the DNA is TGCGCCAGCAGCGACACAGGTAAAGCGCAGTATTTT.

The rearrangement joins TRBV29-1 to TRBJ2-2; D gene unclear. CDR3 length: 12 residues. V lost 6 bases and J lost 6, with 11 bases in between. Germline CDR1 reads SQVTM; CDR2 reads ANQGSEA. The CDR3 loop is CSVLPSAGELFF. The DNA of the CDR3 is TGCAGCGTCCTCCCCAGTGCCGGGGAGCTGTTTTTT.

This clone occurred a few times. The chain couples TRBV2 to TRBJ2-7; TRBD2 matches 9 bases. The CDR3 sequence is 11 residues long. From germline, CDR1 is SNHLY and CDR2 FYNNEI. V was pared by 7 bases and J by 7 bases, with 2 bases of the junction left unmatched. CDR3 sequence (DNA): TGTGCCAGCACCCTAGCGGGGGAGCAGTACTTC. It codes for CASTLAGEQYF.

In DNA form, the CDR3 reads TGCAGCGTTGAAGGAGGCGGGGGTGTGGACTATGGCTACACCTTC. This codes for CSVEGGGGVDYGYTF. The gene calls are TRBV29-1 and TRBJ1-2, with a weak D call TRBD1 (5 bases). This CDR3 comprises 15 residues. V was pared by 1 base and J by 3 bases, with 15 bases between. Germline lookup yields CDR1 SQVTM and CDR2 ANQGSEA.

The rearrangement joins TRBV30 to TRBJ2-2; D might be TRBD2 (5 bases). Germline CDR1 is GTSNPN and CDR2 is SVGIG (reference sequence). Trimming left V 0 bases short and J 4 bases short, with 12 bases between. CDR3 size: 15 residues. The CDR3 bases are TGTGCCTGGAGTGTAATGCTAGCTTCCACCGGGGAGCTGTTTTTT. Residues: CAWSVMLASTGELFF.

This chain uses TRBV2 with TRBJ1-2; TRBD1 might be the D (6 bases). Germline V gives CDR1 SNHLY, CDR2 FYNNEI. The CDR3 is 15 residues long. V lost 3 bases to trimming and J lost 4 bases, with 15 bases between them. The CDR3 DNA reads as TGTGCCAGCAGTGACGAAGGGGGGGCAGCCTATGGCTACACCTTC. It is translated as CASSDEGGAAYGYTF.

The CDR3: CASSHNEQFF. The CDR3 DNA reads as TGCGCCAGCAGCCACAATGAGCAGTTCTTC. The chain uses TRBV4-1 and TRBJ2-1; no definite D call. Germline assignment: CDR1 MGHRA and CDR2 YSYEKL. Trimming cost V 3 bases and J 6 bases, with 0 bases left between them. The CDR3 sequence is 10 residues long.

This clone was counted between two and nine times. A read error may produce the germline difference seen at one junction end. V usage is TRBV2 and J usage is TRBJ2-7; unclear D gene. Per germline, CDR1 SNHLY and CDR2 FYNNEI. The CDR3 covers 9 residues. Written as DNA, the CDR3 is TGTGCCAGCAGTGAGCGGCTGGACTTC. Translated, it gives CASSERLDF.

The V gene is TRBV2, the J gene TRBJ2-7; D is unclear. V lost 6 bases, J lost 13 bases, and 16 bases lay in between. The germline gives CDR1 SNHLY, CDR2 FYNNEI. The CDR3 is 11 amino acids. The CDR3 nucleotides read TGTGCCAGCAGAGACTCAGACCGCCGTTACTTC. It is translated as CASRDSDRRYF. The full variable domain, its missing parts supplied by reference TRBV2 and TRBJ2-7, is EPEVTQTPSHQVTQMGQEVILRCVPISNHLYFYWYRQILGQKVEFLVSFYNNEISEKSEIFDDQFSVERPDGSNFTLKIRSTKLEDSAMYFCASRDSDRRYFGPGTRLTVT.

The chain carries TRBV27 and TRBJ2-7, with TRBD1 matching 9 bases. The CDR3 totals 12 residues. Losses at the gene ends were 4 bases for V and 11 bases for J; bases not matched to a gene: 6. From germline, CDR1 is MNHEY and CDR2 SMNVEV (reference sequence). For the CDR3, the DNA is TGTGCCAGCAGTTCGTCCGGGACAGGGAAGTACTTC. Its translation: CASSSSGTGKYF.

This clone came up once. This chain connects TRBV5-1 to TRBJ2-7; D remains unclear. The germline V gene encodes CDR1 SGHRS and CDR2 YFSETQ. This CDR3 has 14 amino acids. Deletions cut 1 base from V and 3 bases from J, with 11 bases between. CDR3 protein: CASSLYLESYEQYF. The DNA of the CDR3 is TGCGCCAGCAGCTTGTATCTGGAGAGCTACGAGCAGTACTTC.

The genes are TRBV2 and TRBJ2-7; D may be TRBD1 (5 bases). CDR1 and CDR2 (germline): SNHLY, FYNNEI. V was pared by 6 bases and J by 1 base, with 16 bases between. The length of the CDR3 is 15 residues. The CDR3 here is CASSTQGLGSYEQYF. The CDR3 DNA sequence: TGTGCCAGCAGCACGCAGGGTTTGGGGTCCTACGAGCAGTACTTC.

The chain is built from TRBV7-9 and TRBJ2-1; 12 bases align to TRBD2. With V trimmed by 5 bases and J by 5 bases, 7 bases remained unmatched. The CDR3 contains 16 residues. Per the germline V gene, CDR1 is SEHNR and CDR2 is FQNEAQ (reference sequence). This chain's CDR3 is CASSLLAGGLNNEQFF. CDR3 DNA sequence: TGTGCCAGCAGCCTACTAGCGGGGGGCCTCAACAATGAGCAGTTCTTC. The full variable domain, its missing parts supplied by reference TRBV7-9 and TRBJ2-1, is DTGVSQNPRHKITKRGQNVTFRCDPISEHNRLYWYRQTLGQGPEFLTYFQNEAQLEKSRLLSDRFSAERPKGSFSTLEIQRTEQGDSAMYLCASSLLAGGLNNEQFFGPGTRLTVL.

This sequence joins TRBV5-1 and TRBJ2-7; D is unresolved. V was shortened by 3 bases and J by 5 bases, with 15 bases between the two germline ends. CDR1 and CDR2 from the germline V gene are SGHRS and YFSETQ. The CDR3 sequence is 14 residues long. The CDR3 sequence is CASSSLGVRDEQYF. CDR3 nucleotides: TGCGCCAGCAGCTCACTCGGCGTGCGCGACGAGCAGTACTTC.

The genes are TRBV5-6 and TRBJ1-2; D unresolved. Germline-derived CDR1 and CDR2 are SGHDT and YYEEEE. V gave up 0 bases and J gave up 4 bases, with 10 bases separating them. The CDR3 runs to 14 residues. The CDR3 here is CASSLGGIGYGYTF. The CDR3 DNA is TGTGCCAGCAGCTTGGGAGGCATCGGCTATGGCTACACCTTC.

The gene calls are TRBV6-1 and TRBJ1-5; D uncertain. The CDR3 loop spans 12 amino acids. Per the germline V gene, CDR1 is MNHNS and CDR2 is SASEGT. Trimming took 1 base from V and 2 from J, leaving 0 bases between them. CDR3 protein: CASSEGNQPQHF. The CDR3 coding sequence is TGTGCCAGCAGTGAAGGCAATCAGCCCCAGCATTTT.

The V call is TRBV5-1, the J call TRBJ2-1, with D perhaps assigned TRBD1 or TRBD2 (5 bases each). This CDR3 spans 17 amino acids. Per the germline V gene, CDR1 is SGHRS and CDR2 is YFSETQ. With 4 bases removed from V and 1 base from J, the gap between germline ends came to 18 bases. The CDR3 sequence: CASSPIVGASSYNEQFF. The CDR3 DNA follows: TGCGCCAGCAGCCCTATCGTCGGGGCTTCATCCTACAATGAGCAGTTCTTC.

This clone has only a few counts. The chain combines TRBV11-1 with TRBJ2-1, with D perhaps matching TRBD1 or TRBD2 (7 bases each). The V end lost 2 bases, the J end lost 6 bases, and 11 bases lay between the germline ends. The CDR3 has 14 amino acids. CDR1 and CDR2 (germline): SGHAT, FQDESV (reference sequence). CDR3: CASSLSGTVNEQFF. CDR3 DNA sequence: TGTGCCAGCAGCTTAAGCGGGACAGTCAATGAGCAGTTCTTC.

The chain joins TRBV30 to TRBJ1-1; D gene uncertain. The CDR3 length is 12 residues. The germline V gene has CDR1 GTSNPN and CDR2 SVGIG (reference sequence). V lost 4 bases to trimming and J lost 5 bases, with 11 bases between them. The CDR3 here is CAWNSFSTEAFF. CDR3 in DNA: TGTGCCTGGAACAGCTTCTCGACTGAAGCTTTCTTT.